This paragraph covers one T cell receptor beta chain sequence. Sequencing libraries for TCR beta were prepared with iRepertoire HTBI primers and Arm-PCR of CDR3 regions. Via MiXCR, TCRdb re-called the multiplex PCR reads, giving one row per CDR3 protein. Of over 450,000 distinct CDR3 sequences in the sample, more than 10% were seen once. These data originate in a study of regulatory T cells in long-lasting Graves disease. Germline CDR1 KGHSH, CDR2 LQKENI. The CDR3 covers 16 residues. V was pared by 4 bases and J by 2 bases, with 14 bases between. Time point indicated: newly diagnosed GD, antithyroid drugs for less than 3 months. TCR sequences were obtained from RNA taken from PBMCs. The same sample was also used in a study of T cells in Graves' hyperthyroidism and ophthalmopathy.

The chain uses TRBV18 and TRBJ2-2; D gene unclear. The material was peripheral blood mononuclear cells (PBMCs), obtained at new diagnosis, from a patient treated with antithyroid drugs. The receptor was isolated from a woman between 25 and 40 years old with Graves disease. CDR3 loop: CASSQNGLQNTGELFF. The DNA for the CDR3 is TGTGCCAGCTCACAGAACGGTCTGCAAAACACCGGGGAGCTGTTTTTT.